This T cell receptor beta chain was sequenced during a study of OX40 agonist ivuxolimab in advanced cancers. About the research overall: With ivuxolimab, an agonistic anti-OX40 (CD134) antibody, patients were treated.

Concerning this clone: Its matching antigen is unknown. The same CDR3 also results from other DNA sequences found in this sample.

Overall study findings and caveats: Expanded clones belonging to CD8+ T cells outnumbered, on average, those of CD4+.

TCRdb keeps only in-frame clones here, not all; method: immunoSEQ multiplex PCR. The repertoire has tens of thousands of clones, 87% of them found once; the top ten carry roughly 0.22%. The sequence was obtained from an adult with an advanced solid tumor such as melanoma, head and neck, liver or kidney cancer. The input for sequencing was CD4+ or CD8+ T cells sorted from blood, taken in a trial of the OX40 agonist ivuxolimab.

CDR3 residues: CSAFDNEQFF. The CDR3, as DNA: TGCAGTGCATTTGACAATGAGCAGTTCTTC. The rearrangement joins TRBV20-1 to TRBJ2-1; no firm D call. The CDR3 spans 10 residues. Between the trimmed V and J ends, which lost 6 bases and 5 bases, there was a span of 5 bases. Germline CDR1 is DFQATT and CDR2 is SNEGSKA (reference sequence).